This TCR beta chain stems from a study of blood T cells in healthy people across ages. Study results and caveats: TCR beta diversity was tightly associated with the proportion of naive T cells. Donor CMV status, an unknown factor, possibly confounded changes in expanded clonotypes.

This clonotype was counted only a few times. Its antigen is undetermined. In germline, CDR1 is SGHAT, CDR2 FQNNGV. The CDR3 sequence is 13 residues long. Trimming cost V 3 bases and J 4 bases, with 10 bases left between them. It was with a sample-barcoded 5' primer and a J-beta primer mix that a second PCR of about 6 to 11 cycles was run. TCRdb independently ran MiXCR on the 5' RACE reads; one entry per CDR3 protein. The profile covers roughly 1.4 million distinct CDR3 sequences, with around 55% appearing a single time and 5.5% to 8% taken by the ten largest. No fewer than 7 million PBMCs went into each sample.

The J gene is TRBJ2-7, the V gene TRBV11-2; D is unclear. This receptor was taken from a young man in good health. Sequences were obtained from blood. This chain's CDR3 is CASSFGSLYEQYF. DNA for the CDR3: TGTGCCAGCAGCTTCGGTAGCTTGTACGAGCAGTACTTC.